Below are 21 T cell receptor beta chains sequenced from a single sample in a study of Graves' ophthalmopathy and Graves' hyperthyroidism. The study amplified TCR beta CDR3 regions using RNA transcripts. Second-round multiplex PCR came after first-round RT-PCR with HTBI primers. Each CDR3 protein is one row after TCRdb ran MiXCR on the multiplex PCR reads. The sample includes under 250,000 distinct CDR3 sequences, around 28% of them seen just once. The specimen was peripheral blood. These receptor sequences come from a man aged 45-65 years with Graves' ophthalmopathy.

The chain uses TRBV20-1 and TRBJ2-7; D may be TRBD1 or TRBD2 (5 bases each). This CDR3 comprises 16 residues. Germline V lookup: CDR1 DFQATT, CDR2 SNEGSKA (reference sequence). Trimming took off 4 bases at V and 4 bases at J, with 23 bases between the two ends. The DNA of the CDR3 is TGCAGTGCTAAGAGCCCCGGGGCATTGGGGTGGTACGAGCAGTACTTC. This translates into CSAKSPGALGWYEQYF.

This clonotype was counted ten times or more. V gene TRBV6-5 combines with J gene TRBJ2-5; D uncertain. The CDR3 length is 13 residues. Germline lookup yields CDR1 MNHEY and CDR2 SVGAGI. Trimming took off 3 bases at V and 5 bases at J, with 10 bases between the two ends. Here the CDR3 reads CASSYRVRETQYF. The CDR3 region has the DNA TGTGCCAGCAGTTATCGGGTTCGGGAGACCCAGTACTTC.

The chain recombines TRBV7-8 with TRBJ1-5, with a possible D match to TRBD1 (6 bases). CDR3 length equals 12 residues. Trimming cost V 5 bases and J 7 bases, with 9 bases left between them. Germline CDR1 SGHVS, CDR2 FQNEAQ. In nucleotides, the CDR3 is TGTGCCAGCAGCCCCCAGGGGCAGCCCCAGCATTTT. This codes for CASSPQGQPQHF.

In its sample, this clonotype was seen many times. J is TRBJ2-2 and V is TRBV28, with 9 bases fitting TRBD1. Germline CDR1 reads MDHEN; CDR2 reads SYDVKM. V was clipped by 6 bases and J by 7 bases; unmatched bases: 9. The CDR3 loop spans 15 amino acids. CDR3 sequence (DNA): TGTGCCAGCAGGAAAACAGGGGGCGCGATCGGGGAGCTGTTTTTT. Translated: CASRKTGGAIGELFF.

This clonotype was counted at least ten times. The chain couples TRBV11-2 to TRBJ2-5; a weak D match, TRBD2 (5 bases). Trimming pared 5 bases from V and 5 bases from J, leaving 18 bases between. Germline V lookup: CDR1 SGHAT, CDR2 FQNNGV. The CDR3 is 15 amino acids. In DNA, the CDR3 is TGTGCCAGCAGCCTCGAGCGAGGGCCTGGGGAGACCCAGTACTTC. Encoded protein: CASSLERGPGETQYF.

This clonotype was counted at least ten times. The CDR3: CASSSTGRGNIQYF. The CDR3 DNA reads as TGTGCCAGCAGTTCCACGGGCAGGGGGAACATTCAGTACTTC. The chain is built from TRBV28 and TRBJ2-4; TRBD1 matches at 7 bases. The CDR3 covers 14 residues. CDR1 and CDR2 (germline): MDHEN, SYDVKM. The J segment lost 7 bases and the V segment lost 4 bases, leaving 7 bases of the junction unmatched.

This clonotype appeared many times. V gene TRBV2 combines with J gene TRBJ2-2; D is unresolved. The CDR3 contains 14 residues. Germline CDR1 and CDR2: SNHLY and FYNNEI. Between the trimmed V and J ends, which lost 5 bases and 5 bases, there was a span of 12 bases. CDR3 protein: CASSLRTGTGELFF. CDR3 sequence (DNA): TGTGCCAGCAGTCTGCGGACCGGGACCGGGGAGCTGTTTTTT.

J is TRBJ2-7 and V is TRBV20-1; D not certain. Germline CDR1 reads DFQATT; CDR2 reads SNEGSKA (reference sequence). There are 12 residues in the CDR3. Deletions cut 0 bases from V and 5 bases from J, with 8 bases between. CDR3 sequence (DNA): TGCAGTGCTAGAGAAGACGGCAACGAGCAGTACTTC. Translating it yields CSAREDGNEQYF.

This chain connects TRBV5-1 to TRBJ2-7; 8 bases align to TRBD2. Germline V gives CDR1 SGHRS, CDR2 YFSETQ. Unmatched junction bases numbered 8, after V lost 0 bases and J lost 6 bases. CDR3 size: 15 residues. The CDR3 is CASSLATGGPVEQYF. CDR3 nucleotides: TGCGCCAGCAGCTTGGCCACGGGAGGGCCAGTCGAGCAGTACTTC.

This chain uses TRBV19 with TRBJ2-2; D is possibly TRBD1 (6 bases). In germline, CDR1 is LNHDA, CDR2 SQIVND (reference sequence). Trimming took 3 bases from V and 4 from J, leaving 12 bases between them. The CDR3 is made up of 15 amino acids. CDR3 loop: CASSMEQGVTGELFF. DNA of the CDR3: TGTGCCAGTAGTATGGAACAGGGAGTCACCGGGGAGCTGTTTTTT.

The sample holds many counts of this clonotype. This chain joins TRBV29-1 and TRBJ2-5, with D perhaps matching TRBD2 (5 bases). V was trimmed by 3 bases and J by 0 bases, leaving 11 bases between them. Per germline, CDR1 SQVTM and CDR2 ANQGSEA. The length of the CDR3 is 14 residues. As DNA, the CDR3 is TGCAGCGTTGAGGCGAGGGCCGACCAAGAGACCCAGTACTTC. Encoded protein: CSVEARADQETQYF. Variable domain in full (rest from reference TRBV29-1 and TRBJ2-5): SAVISQKPSRDICQRGTSLTIQCQVDSQVTMMFWYRQQPGQSLTLIATANQGSEATYESGFVIDKFPISRPNLTFSTLTVSNMSPEDSSIYLCSVEARADQETQYFGPGTRLLVL.

This clonotype was found many times. The genes are TRBV29-1 and TRBJ1-2; 9 bases are a match to TRBD1. The germline CDR1 and CDR2 sequences are SQVTM and ANQGSEA. CDR3 length: 13 residues. After removal of 6 bases from V and 4 bases from J, the junction contained 6 bases not matched to a gene. CDR3 loop: CSVGDRVSYGYTF. Written as DNA, the CDR3 is TGCAGCGTCGGGGACAGGGTTTCCTATGGCTACACCTTC.

The chain uses TRBV20-1 and TRBJ2-5; D is tentatively TRBD1 or TRBD2 (5 bases each). Per germline, CDR1 DFQATT and CDR2 SNEGSKA (reference sequence). The CDR3 loop spans 21 amino acids. V gave up 3 bases and J gave up 0 bases, with 32 bases separating them. The CDR3 DNA is TGCAGTGCTAGTCTTAACAAACGGAGTCGGGGCGAGATGGTATACCAAGAGACCCAGTACTTC. Its protein product is CSASLNKRSRGEMVYQETQYF.

This clonotype was seen many times. This chain uses TRBV7-6 with TRBJ2-7, with 9 bases matching TRBD1. V lost 5 bases and J lost 6; bases outside the gene matches: 2. The V gene's germline CDR1 is SGHVS and CDR2 FNYEAQ. The length of the CDR3 is 12 residues. The CDR3 region is CASSPTGGEQYF. The CDR3 DNA reads as TGTGCCAGCAGCCCGACAGGGGGCGAGCAGTACTTC.

This clonotype was detected many times. The chain links TRBV5-6 to TRBJ2-4; D call uncertain. The CDR3 is made up of 13 amino acids. Germline V gene sequence: CDR1 SGHDT, CDR2 YYEEEE. V was shortened by 5 bases and J by 6 bases, with 12 bases between the two germline ends. CDR3 DNA sequence: TGTGCCAGCAGTTTCCTGGGGTTAAACATTCAGTACTTC. This encodes CASSFLGLNIQYF.

The genes are TRBV27 and TRBJ2-5, with a possible D match to TRBD2 (5 bases). From germline, CDR1 is MNHEY and CDR2 SMNVEV (reference sequence). This CDR3 contains 13 residues. V was cut by 4 bases and J by 5 bases, with 11 bases left in between. CDR3 bases: TGTGCCAGCAGTTATACTAGGATGGAGACCCAGTACTTC. Translating gives CASSYTRMETQYF.

This clonotype was counted ten times or more. A read error may explain this, as a much larger clone is one base away. The chain is built from TRBV6-2 or TRBV6-3 and TRBJ2-2; 7 bases map to TRBD1. CDR1 is MNHEY, CDR2 SVGEGT, per germline. CDR3 size: 18 residues. The chain's CDR3 is CASSYSFPGQTNTGELVF. CDR3 coding DNA: TGTGCCAGCAGTTACTCATTTCCGGGACAGACGAACACCGGGGAGCTGGTTTTT.

The rearrangement joins TRBV7-2 to TRBJ2-5, with D possibly TRBD2 on 6 matching bases. This CDR3 spans 15 amino acids. V shed 3 bases and J shed 5 bases, with 16 bases lying between them. The germline CDR1 and CDR2 sequences are SGHTA and FQGNSA. CDR3 in amino acids: CASSLMGEVGETQYF. CDR3 sequence (DNA): TGTGCCAGCAGCTTGATGGGGGAGGTGGGGGAGACCCAGTACTTC.

This clonotype was seen ten or more times. This chain links TRBV20-1 with TRBJ1-6, with a possible D match to TRBD1 (6 bases). From germline, CDR1 is DFQATT and CDR2 SNEGSKA (reference sequence). This CDR3 has 13 amino acids. With 3 bases removed from V and 8 bases from J, the gap between germline ends came to 11 bases. The chain's CDR3 is CSARWGLDSPLHF. The CDR3 DNA sequence: TGCAGTGCTAGGTGGGGGCTAGATTCACCCCTCCACTTT.

CDR3 in amino acids: CASSFKPTGNTEAFF. The CDR3 nucleotides read TGTGCCAGCAGTTTTAAGCCGACAGGGAACACTGAAGCTTTCTTT. This chain joins TRBV27 and TRBJ1-1, with D maybe TRBD1 (6 bases). Germline V gives CDR1 MNHEY, CDR2 SMNVEV (reference sequence). Trimming removed 3 bases at V and 1 base at J, with 12 bases between. The CDR3 length is 15 residues.

This clonotype was recorded at least ten times. This chain uses TRBV3-1 with TRBJ2-7; 8 bases are shared with TRBD2. Germline assignment: CDR1 LGHDT and CDR2 YNNKEL (reference sequence). The CDR3 is 14 residues long. J gave up 3 bases and V 0 bases, and 1 base lay outside the gene matches. CDR3 nucleotide sequence: TGTGCCAGCAGCCAAGAACTAGCGGACTACGAGCAGTACTTC. This encodes CASSQELADYEQYF.